This T cell receptor beta chain is drawn from a study of regulatory T cells in long-lasting Graves disease. Arm-PCR of CDR3 regions and iRepertoire HTBI primers were the basis on which TCR beta libraries were built. TCRdb called the multiplex PCR reads again in MiXCR, with one record for every CDR3 protein. This sample carries 350,000 to 450,000 distinct CDR3 sequences, approximately 10% of them seen once, and the ten largest clones take approximately 17%. Study-level points and caveats: Persistent disease favored TRBV28, TRBJ1-2 and TRBJ2-5. Newly diagnosed Graves' patients had higher TCR diversity than persistent ones.

The V end was cut by 5 bases, the J end by 4 bases, with 11 bases between. The CDR3 has 14 residues. CDR1 is SGHAT, CDR2 FQNNGV, per germline. This clonotype was counted at least ten times. The target antigen is unknown. Described time point: newly diagnosed GD, antithyroid drugs for less than 3 months. The authors made the TCR library using RNA they extracted from PBMCs. In addition, the sample was reused for a study of T cells in Graves' hyperthyroidism and ophthalmopathy. That paper states: Lactation, pregnancy, other autoimmune disease or uncontrolled infection excluded patients. HTBI primers were used for first-round RT-PCR of the TCR CDR3.

The rearrangement uses TRBV11-2 and TRBJ1-4; tentative D call: TRBD1 (5 bases). Sequenced here: peripheral blood mononuclear cells (PBMCs), sampled at new diagnosis, from a patient treated with antithyroid drugs. This TCR was recovered from a woman between 18 and 30 years old with Graves disease. The CDR3, as DNA: TGTGCCAGCAGCGCCGGGGGACTTAATGAAAAACTGTTTTTT. It codes for CASSAGGLNEKLFF. The variable domain in full, completed from reference TRBV11-2 and TRBJ1-4, reads EAGVAQSPRYKIIEKRQSVAFWCNPISGHATLYWYQQILGQGPKLLIQFQNNGVVDDSQLPKDRFSAERLKGVDSTLKIQPAKLEDSAVYLCASSAGGLNEKLFFGSGTQLSVL.